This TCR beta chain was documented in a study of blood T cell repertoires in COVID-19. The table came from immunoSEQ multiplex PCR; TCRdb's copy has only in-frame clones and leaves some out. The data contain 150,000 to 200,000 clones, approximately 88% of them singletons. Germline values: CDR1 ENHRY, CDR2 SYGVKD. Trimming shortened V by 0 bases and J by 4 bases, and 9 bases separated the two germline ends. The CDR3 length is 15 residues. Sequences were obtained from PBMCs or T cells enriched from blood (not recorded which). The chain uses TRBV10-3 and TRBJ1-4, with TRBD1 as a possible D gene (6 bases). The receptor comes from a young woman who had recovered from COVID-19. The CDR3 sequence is CAISESRGNNEKLFF. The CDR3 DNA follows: TGTGCCATCAGTGAGTCGAGGGGGAATAATGAAAAACTGTTTTTT.